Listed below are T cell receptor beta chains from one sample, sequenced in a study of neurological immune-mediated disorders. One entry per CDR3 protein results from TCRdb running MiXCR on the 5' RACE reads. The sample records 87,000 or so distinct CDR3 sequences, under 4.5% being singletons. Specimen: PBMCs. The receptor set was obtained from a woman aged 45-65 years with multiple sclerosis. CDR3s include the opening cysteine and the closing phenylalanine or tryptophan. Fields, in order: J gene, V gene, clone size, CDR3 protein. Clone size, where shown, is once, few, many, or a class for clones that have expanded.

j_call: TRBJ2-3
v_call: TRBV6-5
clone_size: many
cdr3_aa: CASNPGQGIPDTQYF

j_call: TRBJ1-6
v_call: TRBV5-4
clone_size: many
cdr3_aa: CASSLGTGGHNSPLHF

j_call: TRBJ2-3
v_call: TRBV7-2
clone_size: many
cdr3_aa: CASSSSGTGTTDTQYF

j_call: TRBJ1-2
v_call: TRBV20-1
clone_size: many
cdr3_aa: CSARDGGARTGYTF

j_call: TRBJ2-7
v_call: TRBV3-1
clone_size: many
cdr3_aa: CASSLGTPSSYEQYF

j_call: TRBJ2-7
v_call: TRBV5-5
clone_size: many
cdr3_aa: CASSLRKGVRRYEQYF

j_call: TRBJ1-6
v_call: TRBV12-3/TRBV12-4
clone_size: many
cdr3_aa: CASKRWGISSYNSPLHF

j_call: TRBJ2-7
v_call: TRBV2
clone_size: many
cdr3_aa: CASNPTGSISEQYF

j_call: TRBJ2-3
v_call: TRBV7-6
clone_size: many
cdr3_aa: CASSPRVTITDTQYF

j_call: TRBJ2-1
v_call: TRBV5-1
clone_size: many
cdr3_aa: CASSLDSSYNEQFF

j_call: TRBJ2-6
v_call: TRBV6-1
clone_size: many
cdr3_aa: CASRGNLGLSGANVLTF

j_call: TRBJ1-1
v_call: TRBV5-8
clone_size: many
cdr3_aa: CASSKKDRATEAFF

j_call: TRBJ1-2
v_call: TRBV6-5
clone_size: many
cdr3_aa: CASSYSMNPNYGYTF

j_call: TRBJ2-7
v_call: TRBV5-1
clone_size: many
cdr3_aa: CASSSYERGSYEQYF

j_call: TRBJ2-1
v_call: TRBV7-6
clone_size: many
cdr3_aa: CASSPPLWSGNEQFF

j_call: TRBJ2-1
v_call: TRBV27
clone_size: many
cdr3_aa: CASSFRGASSYNEQFF

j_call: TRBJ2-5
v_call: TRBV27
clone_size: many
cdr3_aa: CAIERQGIRETQYF

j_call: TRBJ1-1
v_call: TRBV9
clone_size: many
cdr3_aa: CASRGLNTEAFF

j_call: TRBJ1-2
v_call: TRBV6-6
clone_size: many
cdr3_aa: CASSSLYGYTF

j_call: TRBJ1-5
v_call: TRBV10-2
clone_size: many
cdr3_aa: CASGTSNQPQHF

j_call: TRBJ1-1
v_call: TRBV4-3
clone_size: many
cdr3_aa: CASSPAWTNTEAFF

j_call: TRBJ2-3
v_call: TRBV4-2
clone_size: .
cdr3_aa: CDSSKGTDTQYF

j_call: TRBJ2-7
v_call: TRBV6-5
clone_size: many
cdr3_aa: CASSYSGEQYF

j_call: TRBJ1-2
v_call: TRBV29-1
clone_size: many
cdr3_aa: CSVEGGAYGYTF

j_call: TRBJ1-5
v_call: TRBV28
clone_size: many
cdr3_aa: CASRIRGNQPQHF

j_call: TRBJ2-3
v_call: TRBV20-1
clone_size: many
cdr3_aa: CSAPPSRSTDTQYF

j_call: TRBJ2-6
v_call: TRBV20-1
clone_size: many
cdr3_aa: CSARVLSGANVLTF

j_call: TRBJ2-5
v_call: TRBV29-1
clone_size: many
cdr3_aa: CSVDQSREGTQYF

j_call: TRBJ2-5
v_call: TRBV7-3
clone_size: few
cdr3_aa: CASSKDSGHPQETQYF

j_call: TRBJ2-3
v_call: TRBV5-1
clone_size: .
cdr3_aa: CASSSAVAGGGPDTQYF

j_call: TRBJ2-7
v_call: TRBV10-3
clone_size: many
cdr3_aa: CAISESGQGAYEQYF

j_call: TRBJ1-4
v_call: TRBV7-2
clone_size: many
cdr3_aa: CASSPQGVVNEKLFF

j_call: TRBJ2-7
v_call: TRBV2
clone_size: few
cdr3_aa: CASEGRTTYEQYF

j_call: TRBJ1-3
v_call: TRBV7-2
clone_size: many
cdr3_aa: CASSLGSGIDGNTIYF

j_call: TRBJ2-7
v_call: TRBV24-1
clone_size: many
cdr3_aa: CATSEADSYEQYF

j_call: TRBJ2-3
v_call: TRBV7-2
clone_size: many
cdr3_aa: CASSSLAGGPDTQYF

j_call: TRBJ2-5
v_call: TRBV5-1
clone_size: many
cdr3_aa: CASSTSGGPQETQYF

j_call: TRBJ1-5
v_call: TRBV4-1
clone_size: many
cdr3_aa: CASSRTGYREGNQPQHF

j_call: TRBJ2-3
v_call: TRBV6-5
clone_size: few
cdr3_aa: CASNQGDTQYF

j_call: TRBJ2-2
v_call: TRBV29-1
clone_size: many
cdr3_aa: CSVWTTGELFF

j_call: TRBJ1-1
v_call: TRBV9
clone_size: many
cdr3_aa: CASRPGGGNTEAFF

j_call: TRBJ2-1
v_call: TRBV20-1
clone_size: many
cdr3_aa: CSARGGPINEQFF

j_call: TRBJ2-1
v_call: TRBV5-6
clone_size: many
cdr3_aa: CASSLAGEQFF

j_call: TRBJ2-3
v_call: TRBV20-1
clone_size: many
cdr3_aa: CSAPHPPVGDTQYF

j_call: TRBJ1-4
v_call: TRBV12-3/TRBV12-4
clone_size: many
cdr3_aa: CASSLNLDEKLFF